The T cell receptor (beta chain) described here comes from a study of T cell repertoires in cytomegalovirus infection. TCRdb passed the reads through MiXCR, listing each CDR3 protein once. The sample lists some 180,000 distinct CDR3 sequences; approximately 19% were seen once. Material for sequencing was PBMCs. The origin of this receptor is a human donor in good health (CMV status not recorded). Some clones in this sample may be carry-over from other donors' samples.

The CDR3 here is CASSDGTLGIVRNEQFF. CDR3 bases: TGTGCCAGCAGTGATGGGACCCTAGGGATTGTACGCAATGAGCAGTTCTTC. The chain joins TRBV2 to TRBJ2-1; D could derive from TRBD1 or TRBD2 (5 bases each). The CDR3 extends over 17 amino acids. V lost 3 bases and J 6 bases, leaving 21 bases between the germline ends. Germline CDR1 and CDR2: SNHLY and FYNNEI.